Reported below is one TCR beta chain. Sequenced by immunoSEQ multiplex PCR; TCRdb stores in-frame clones only, minus some. The table lists about 180,000 clones, about 90% of them singletons. This record belongs to a study of control samples from healthy donors and cancer patients. The J segment lost 7 bases and the V segment lost 5 bases, leaving 6 bases of the junction unmatched. In germline, CDR1 is SGHVS, CDR2 FNYEAQ. This CDR3 has 15 residues. The sequenced material came from blood. The source of this sequence is a woman aged 50 to 60 in good health. The chain links TRBV7-6 to TRBJ2-1, with 12 positions matching TRBD2. CDR3 residues: CASSIGLAGMNEQFF. Written as DNA, the CDR3 is TGTGCCAGCAGCATAGGACTAGCGGGAATGAATGAGCAGTTCTTC.